This T cell receptor (beta chain) was profiled in a study of blood T cell repertoires in COVID-19. As for the study in general: The analysed material was cDNA or gDNA that came from T cells, B-cell-depleted T cells, or PBMCs.

V was shortened by 4 bases and J by 3 bases, with 17 bases between the two germline ends. CDR1 and CDR2 (germline): MDHEN, SYDVKM. There are 16 residues in the CDR3. In the original workflow: Cell counts per sample came from amplifying reference gene primers. TCRdb keeps only in-frame clones here, not all; method: immunoSEQ multiplex PCR. V, J and clone size derive from that table, while D and trimming were established from the DNA sequence. This sample has around 50,000 clones, with roughly nine tenths found just once. This TCR derives from a man between 65 and 79 years old with active COVID-19. The material sequenced was peripheral blood. This chain joins TRBV28 and TRBJ2-3; D is perhaps TRBD1 (6 bases). CDR3 protein: CASSSPPGGGTDTQYF. The CDR3 nucleotides are TGTGCCAGCAGTTCCCCGCCTGGGGGCGGAACAGATACGCAGTATTTT.